These T cell receptor beta chains were read from a single sample in a study of shared clonotypes between healthy human individuals. Sequenced by immunoSEQ multiplex PCR; TCRdb stores in-frame clones only, minus some. The data show about 2 million clones, 85% to 95% seen once. Sequenced: naive CD4+ T cells sorted from blood. These receptor sequences come from a man between 18 and 35 years old in good health. CDR3s include the opening cysteine and the closing phenylalanine or tryptophan. D genes are given only for firm matches. A clone size is listed for some rows: how often the clone was seen (once, few, many), or a class if it is expanded.

J gene: TRBJ2-5
D gene: -
V gene: TRBV5-1
clone size: -
CDR3 DNA: TGCGCCAGCAGCTTGAGTCAAGAGACCCAGTACTTC
CDR3 protein: CASSLSQETQYF

J gene: TRBJ1-2
D gene: -
V gene: TRBV29-1
clone size: -
CDR3 DNA: TGCAGCGTTGTAGAACCGGAGGCCAACTATGGCTACACCTTC
CDR3 protein: CSVVEPEANYGYTF

J gene: TRBJ2-7
D gene: -
V gene: TRBV19
clone size: -
CDR3 DNA: TGTGCCAGTAGTATACGCTTTAGCATGCGGCTGAGCTCCTACGAGCAGTACTTC
CDR3 protein: CASSIRFSMRLSSYEQYF

J gene: TRBJ1-2
D gene: TRBD1
V gene: TRBV10-1
clone size: -
CDR3 DNA: TGCGCCAGCATTACAGACAGGGACGGTGGCTACACCTTC
CDR3 protein: CASITDRDGGYTF

J gene: TRBJ2-1
D gene: TRBD2
V gene: TRBV5-1
clone size: -
CDR3 DNA: TGCGCCAGCAGCTTAGGACTAGCGGGATACAATGAGCAGTTCTTC
CDR3 protein: CASSLGLAGYNEQFF

J gene: TRBJ2-7
D gene: TRBD2
V gene: TRBV10-3
clone size: -
CDR3 DNA: TGTGCCATCAGTGACCCTAGACTAGCGGGAGGCTACGAGCAGTACTTC
CDR3 protein: CAISDPRLAGGYEQYF

J gene: TRBJ1-1
D gene: -
V gene: TRBV7-2
clone size: -
CDR3 DNA: TGTGCCAGCAGCTTAAGTGGGGGCAAGGACACTGAAGCTTTCTTT
CDR3 protein: CASSLSGGKDTEAFF

J gene: TRBJ1-2
D gene: -
V gene: TRBV19
clone size: once
CDR3 DNA: TGTGCCAGTAGTGTCCGCCCCGGGACTGAATTTGGCTACACCTTC
CDR3 protein: CASSVRPGTEFGYTF

J gene: TRBJ1-3
D gene: TRBD1
V gene: TRBV29-1
clone size: -
CDR3 DNA: TGCAGCGTCTCATTAGGAGGGACAGGGACCGGAAACACCATATATTTT
CDR3 protein: CSVSLGGTGTGNTIYF

J gene: TRBJ2-3
D gene: -
V gene: TRBV6-5
clone size: -
CDR3 DNA: TGTGCCAGCAGTTACACGGGACCTAGCACAGATACGCAGTATTTT
CDR3 protein: CASSYTGPSTDTQYF

J gene: TRBJ1-5
D gene: -
V gene: TRBV10-1
clone size: -
CDR3 DNA: TGCGCCAGCAGGCTGGACATAAGCAATCAGCCCCAGCATTTT
CDR3 protein: CASRLDISNQPQHF

J gene: TRBJ2-3
D gene: -
V gene: TRBV5-4
clone size: once
CDR3 DNA: TGTGCCAGCAGCAAGGTAGGGGAAACCGGGTTAGGCACAGATACGCAGTATTTT
CDR3 protein: CASSKVGETGLGTDTQYF

J gene: TRBJ1-1
D gene: -
V gene: TRBV5-4
clone size: once
CDR3 DNA: TGTGCCAGCAGCCTAACGGGGTTAGGGATGAACACTGAAGCTTTCTTT
CDR3 protein: CASSLTGLGMNTEAFF

J gene: TRBJ2-7
D gene: TRBD2
V gene: TRBV27
clone size: once
CDR3 DNA: TGTGCCAGCAGTTCCCGACTAGCGGGGGTTCAGTACTTC
CDR3 protein: CASSSRLAGVQYF

J gene: TRBJ2-1
D gene: TRBD2
V gene: TRBV12-5
clone size: -
CDR3 DNA: TGTGCTAGTGGTTTGATACTAGCGGGGGCAGGTAGCTCCTACAATGAGCAGTTCTTC
CDR3 protein: CASGLILAGAGSSYNEQFF

J gene: TRBJ2-3
D gene: -
V gene: TRBV6-4
clone size: -
CDR3 DNA: TGTGCCAGCAGTGACCTTGTGGATACGCAGTATTTT
CDR3 protein: CASSDLVDTQYF

J gene: TRBJ1-6
D gene: TRBD1
V gene: TRBV7-2
clone size: -
CDR3 DNA: TGTGCCAGCAGCTTAGGGACAGGGTTGGATTCACCCCTCCACTTT
CDR3 protein: CASSLGTGLDSPLHF

J gene: TRBJ2-2
D gene: TRBD1
V gene: TRBV4-1
clone size: -
CDR3 DNA: TGCGCCAGCAGCCACCGCCTCGAAGGACAGGGAGAAGGGACCGGGGAGCTGTTTTTT
CDR3 protein: CASSHRLEGQGEGTGELFF

J gene: TRBJ2-2
D gene: -
V gene: TRBV5-1
clone size: once
CDR3 DNA: TGCGCCAGCAGCCCTCGACAGGAGACGAACACCGGGGAGCTGTTTTTT
CDR3 protein: CASSPRQETNTGELFF

J gene: TRBJ2-1
D gene: -
V gene: TRBV9
clone size: -
CDR3 DNA: TGTGCCAGCAGCGTATTGGGCAGGGATGTTCAGTTCTTC
CDR3 protein: CASSVLGRDVQFF

J gene: TRBJ2-2
D gene: -
V gene: TRBV27
clone size: -
CDR3 DNA: TGTGCCAGCAGTTTATCGAGCATCGGGGAGCTGTTTTTT
CDR3 protein: CASSLSSIGELFF

J gene: TRBJ2-5
D gene: TRBD2
V gene: TRBV19
clone size: once
CDR3 DNA: TGTGCCAGTAGCGGACTAGCGGACCAAGAGACCCAGTACTTC
CDR3 protein: CASSGLADQETQYF